This T cell receptor beta chain was observed in a study of early T cells in non-severe SARS-CoV-2 infection. Study results and limitations: A preference for anti-spike CD8 responses marked VDJdb matching, which missed private and CD4 specificities.

Germline V gene data show CDR1 as MNHEY and CDR2 as SVGEGT. V lost 8 bases to trimming and J lost 8 bases; unmatched junction nucleotides: 7. The CDR3 extends over 14 amino acids. Attachment of unique molecular identifiers was made to individual cDNA molecules. TCRdb re-called the 5' RACE reads through MiXCR, storing one row per CDR3 protein. The data show 40,000 or so distinct CDR3 sequences, about 8% seen once. This clonotype was detected many times. Its antigen is not identified. This clonotype was sampled from an adult who was a healthcare worker with PCR-confirmed SARS-CoV-2 infection or an uninfected control (not recorded which). The input for sequencing was whole blood, taken at baseline. The chain carries TRBV6-2 or TRBV6-3 and TRBJ2-1; 12 bases fit TRBD2. The CDR3 loop reads CASASSGGAHEQFF. CDR3 nucleotide sequence: TGTGCCAGCGCGTCTAGCGGGGGGGCCCATGAGCAGTTCTTC.